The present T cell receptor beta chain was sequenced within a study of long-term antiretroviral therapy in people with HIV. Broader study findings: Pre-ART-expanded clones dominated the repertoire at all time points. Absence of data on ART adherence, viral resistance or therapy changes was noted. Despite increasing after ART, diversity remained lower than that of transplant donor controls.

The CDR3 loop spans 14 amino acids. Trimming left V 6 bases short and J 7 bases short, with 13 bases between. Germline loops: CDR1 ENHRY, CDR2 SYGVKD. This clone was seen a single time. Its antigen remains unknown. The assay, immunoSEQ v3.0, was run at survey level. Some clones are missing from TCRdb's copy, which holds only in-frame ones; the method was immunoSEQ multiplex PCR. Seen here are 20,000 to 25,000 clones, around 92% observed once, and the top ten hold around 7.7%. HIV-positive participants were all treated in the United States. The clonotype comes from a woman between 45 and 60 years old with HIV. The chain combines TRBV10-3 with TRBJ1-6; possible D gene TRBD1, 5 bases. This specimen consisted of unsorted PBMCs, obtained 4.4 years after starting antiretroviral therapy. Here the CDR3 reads CAIRGREGNSPLHF. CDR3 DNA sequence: TGTGCCATCAGGGGTCGAGAGGGGAATTCACCCCTCCACTTT.